This TCR beta chain was found in a study of T-cell reconstitution after alpha-beta-depleted transplantation in children. Germline lookup yields CDR1 DFQATT and CDR2 SNEGSKA (reference sequence). CDR3 length equals 12 residues. The V and J ends lost 7 bases and 1 base respectively, with 11 bases between them. Unique molecular identifiers were incorporated into the prepared TCRbeta library. TCRdb ran MiXCR on the PCR reads and lists one entry per CDR3 protein. The data show fewer than 400,000 distinct CDR3 sequences, roughly 21% seen once. This clonotype was observed many times. The TCR was taken from a human donor who donated a stem cell graft to a child with acute myeloid leukemia. The material was PBMCs from the stem cell graft donor, obtained from the stem cell graft. The chain links TRBV20-1 to TRBJ2-7; a weak D match, TRBD2 (6 bases). For the CDR3, the DNA is TGCAGTGGCCTAGCGCCATCCTACGAGCAGTACTTC. It codes for CSGLAPSYEQYF.